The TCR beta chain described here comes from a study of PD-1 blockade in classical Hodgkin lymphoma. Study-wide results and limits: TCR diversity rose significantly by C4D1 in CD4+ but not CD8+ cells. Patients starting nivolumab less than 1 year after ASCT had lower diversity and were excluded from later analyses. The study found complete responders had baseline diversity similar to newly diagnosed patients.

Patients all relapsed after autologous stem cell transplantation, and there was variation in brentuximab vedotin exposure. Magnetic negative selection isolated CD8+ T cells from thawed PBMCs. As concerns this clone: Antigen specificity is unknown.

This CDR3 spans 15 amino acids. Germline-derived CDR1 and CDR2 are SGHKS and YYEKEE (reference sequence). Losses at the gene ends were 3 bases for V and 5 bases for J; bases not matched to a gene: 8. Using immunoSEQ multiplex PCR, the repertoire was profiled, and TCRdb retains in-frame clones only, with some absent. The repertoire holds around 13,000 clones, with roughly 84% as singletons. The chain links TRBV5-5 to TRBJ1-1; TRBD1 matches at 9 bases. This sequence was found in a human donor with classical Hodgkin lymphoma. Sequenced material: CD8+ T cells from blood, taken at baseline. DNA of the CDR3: TGTGCCAGCAGCTACTGGACAGGGGTGGTGACTGAAGCTTTCTTT. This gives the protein CASSYWTGVVTEAFF.